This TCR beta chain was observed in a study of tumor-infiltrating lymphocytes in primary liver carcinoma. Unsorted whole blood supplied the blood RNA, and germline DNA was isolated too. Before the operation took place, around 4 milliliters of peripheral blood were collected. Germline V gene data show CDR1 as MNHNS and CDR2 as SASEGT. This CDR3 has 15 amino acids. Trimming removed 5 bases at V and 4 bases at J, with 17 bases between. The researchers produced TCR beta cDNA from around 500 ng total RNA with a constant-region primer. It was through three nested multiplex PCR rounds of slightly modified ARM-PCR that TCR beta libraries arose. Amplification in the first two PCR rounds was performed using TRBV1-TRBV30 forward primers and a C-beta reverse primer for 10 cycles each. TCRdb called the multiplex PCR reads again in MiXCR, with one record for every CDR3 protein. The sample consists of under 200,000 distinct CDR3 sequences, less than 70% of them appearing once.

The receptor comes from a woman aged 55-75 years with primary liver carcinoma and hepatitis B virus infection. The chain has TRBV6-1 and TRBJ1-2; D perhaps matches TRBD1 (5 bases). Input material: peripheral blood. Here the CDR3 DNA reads TGTGCCAGCAGTCAAAGGGCCAGGGCAGGCTATGGCTACACCTTC. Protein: CASSQRARAGYGYTF.